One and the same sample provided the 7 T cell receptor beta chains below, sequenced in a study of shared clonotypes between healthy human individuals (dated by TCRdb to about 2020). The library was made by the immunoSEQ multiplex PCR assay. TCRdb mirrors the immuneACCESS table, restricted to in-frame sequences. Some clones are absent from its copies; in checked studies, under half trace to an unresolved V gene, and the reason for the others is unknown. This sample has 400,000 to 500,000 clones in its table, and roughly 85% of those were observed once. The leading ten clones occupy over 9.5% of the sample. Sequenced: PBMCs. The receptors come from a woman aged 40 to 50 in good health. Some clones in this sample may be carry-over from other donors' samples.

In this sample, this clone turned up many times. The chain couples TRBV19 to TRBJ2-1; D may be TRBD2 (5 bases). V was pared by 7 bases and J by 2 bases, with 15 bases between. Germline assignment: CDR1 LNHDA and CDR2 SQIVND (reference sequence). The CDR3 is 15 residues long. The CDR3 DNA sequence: TGTGCCAGTACGCCTCGGGGAGAAGCCTACAATGAGCAGTTCTTC. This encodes CASTPRGEAYNEQFF. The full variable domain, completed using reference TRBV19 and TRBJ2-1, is DGGITQSPKYLFRKEGQNVTLSCEQNLNHDAMYWYRQDPGQGLRLIYYSQIVNDFQKGDIAEGYSVSREKKESFPLTVTSAQKNPTAFYLCASTPRGEAYNEQFFGPGTRLTVL.

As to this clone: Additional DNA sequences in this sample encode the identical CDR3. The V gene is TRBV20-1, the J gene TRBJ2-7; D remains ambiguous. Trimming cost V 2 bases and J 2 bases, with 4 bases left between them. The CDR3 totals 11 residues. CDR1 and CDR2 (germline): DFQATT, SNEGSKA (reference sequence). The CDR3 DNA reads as TGCAGTGCTAGAAGGGCCTACGAGCAGTACTTC. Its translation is CSARRAYEQYF.

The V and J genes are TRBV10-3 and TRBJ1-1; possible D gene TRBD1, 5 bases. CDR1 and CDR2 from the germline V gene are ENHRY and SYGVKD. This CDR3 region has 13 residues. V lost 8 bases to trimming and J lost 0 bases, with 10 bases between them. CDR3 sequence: CAIRGFMNTEAFF. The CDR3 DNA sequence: TGTGCCATCCGGGGCTTTATGAACACTGAAGCTTTCTTT.

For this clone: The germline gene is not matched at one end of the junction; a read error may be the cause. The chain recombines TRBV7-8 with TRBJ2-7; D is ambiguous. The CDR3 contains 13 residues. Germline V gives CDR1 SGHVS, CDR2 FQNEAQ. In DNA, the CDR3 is TGTGCCAGCAGATTAGCTCCGCGGCGGGAGCAGTACTTC. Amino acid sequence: CASRLAPRREQYF.

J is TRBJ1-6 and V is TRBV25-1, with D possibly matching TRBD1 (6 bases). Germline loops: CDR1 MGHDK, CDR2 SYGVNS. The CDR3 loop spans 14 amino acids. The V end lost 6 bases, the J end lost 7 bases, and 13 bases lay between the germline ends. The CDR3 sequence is CASRGQGRNSPLHF. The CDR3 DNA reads TGTGCCAGCAGGGGACAAGGCAGAAATTCACCCCTCCACTTT.

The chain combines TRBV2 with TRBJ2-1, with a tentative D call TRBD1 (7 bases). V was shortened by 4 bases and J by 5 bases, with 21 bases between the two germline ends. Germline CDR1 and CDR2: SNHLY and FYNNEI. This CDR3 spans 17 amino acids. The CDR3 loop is CASSALGGQRVNNEQFF. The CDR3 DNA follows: TGTGCCAGCAGTGCCCTGGGGGGACAGAGGGTAAACAATGAGCAGTTCTTC.

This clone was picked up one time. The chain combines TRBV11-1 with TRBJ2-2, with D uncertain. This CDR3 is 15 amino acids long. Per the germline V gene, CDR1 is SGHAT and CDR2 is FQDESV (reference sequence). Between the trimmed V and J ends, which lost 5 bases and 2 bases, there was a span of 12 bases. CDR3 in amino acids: CASSPFGANTGELFF. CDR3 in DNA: TGTGCCAGCAGCCCATTCGGCGCAAACACCGGGGAGCTGTTTTTT.